Listed here is a single T cell receptor beta chain. The data stem from a study of blood T cell repertoires in COVID-19. The ends were cut back, 7 bases at V and 1 base at J, with 13 bases in the middle. This CDR3 region has 13 residues. Germline V lookup: CDR1 SQVTM, CDR2 ANQGSEA. Some clones are missing from TCRdb's copy, which holds only in-frame ones; the method was immunoSEQ multiplex PCR. Among roughly 150,000 clones listed, 85% to 90% were seen once. The rearrangement joins TRBV29-1 to TRBJ1-1, with D uncertain. Sequencing input: peripheral blood. The receptor was isolated from a woman in her seventies with acute or convalescent COVID-19. The CDR3 nucleotides read TGCAGCGCCCGATACAGAGAGAACACTGAAGCTTTCTTT. Its translation is CSARYRENTEAFF.